The clone carrying this T cell receptor beta chain was recorded many times. Its antigen is as yet unknown. The sample is drawn from a study of regulatory T cells in long-lasting Graves disease. Across the whole study: Those Graves' patients who were newly diagnosed had been on antithyroid drugs under 3 months.

The V gene's germline CDR1 is DFQATT and CDR2 SNEGSKA (reference sequence). The V segment lost 5 bases and the J segment 3 bases; nucleotides outside the gene matches: 6. This CDR3 is built from 13 residues. Time point noted: newly diagnosed GD, antithyroid drugs for less than 3 months. TCR sequences were obtained from RNA taken from PBMCs. Both iRepertoire HTBI primers and Arm-PCR of CDR3 regions were used to build the TCR beta libraries. TCRdb itself ran the multiplex PCR reads through MiXCR, one entry per CDR3 protein. The table shows fewer than 550,000 distinct CDR3 sequences, with 16% occurring only once. Study-wide results and caveats: The study found TRBV28, TRBJ1-2 and TRBJ2-5 favored in persistent disease. Relative to newly diagnosed Graves' patients, persistent ones had lower TCR diversity.

These same data were also listed under a study on T cells in Graves' hyperthyroidism and ophthalmopathy.

Sequenced here: peripheral blood mononuclear cells (PBMCs), sampled at new diagnosis, from a patient treated with antithyroid drugs. The sequence derives from a woman in her forties or fifties with Graves disease. This rearrangement joins TRBV20-1 to TRBJ2-7, with 8 bases matching TRBD1. Here the CDR3 reads CSAARTGSYEQYF. Here the CDR3 DNA reads TGCAGTGCTGCCCGGACAGGGAGCTACGAGCAGTACTTC.